Following are 21 T cell receptor beta chains from one sample sequenced in a study of OX40 agonist ivuxolimab in advanced cancers. Profiled with immunoSEQ multiplex PCR; TCRdb holds only in-frame clones, not every one. The data hold about 84,000 clones, with about 91% observed a single time. The sample here was CD4+ or CD8+ T cells sorted from blood, taken in a trial of the OX40 agonist ivuxolimab. The origin of the receptors is an adult with an advanced solid tumor such as melanoma, head and neck, liver or kidney cancer.

The gene calls are TRBV7-2 and TRBJ1-1; 7 bases are a match to TRBD1. This CDR3 has 15 residues. Looked up from germline, CDR1 is SGHTA and CDR2 is FQGNSA. The V gene end was trimmed by 8 bases and the J gene end by 2 bases; junction bases not matched to a gene: 11. CDR3 protein: CASVHAGQLNTEAFF. CDR3 bases: TGTGCCAGCGTACATGCGGGACAGCTAAACACTGAAGCTTTCTTT.

This rearrangement joins TRBV6-5 to TRBJ2-3; no clear D gene. The CDR3 is 13 amino acids. The V end lost 6 bases, the J end lost 7 bases, and 14 bases lay between the germline ends. The germline V gene has CDR1 MNHEY and CDR2 SVGAGI. CDR3: CASSSGRAHTQYF. The CDR3 DNA sequence: TGTGCCAGCAGCTCAGGACGGGCGCATACGCAGTATTTT.

The chain recombines TRBV7-9 with TRBJ2-5, with TRBD1 matching over 7 bases. CDR3 size: 16 residues. CDR1 SEHNR and CDR2 FQNEAQ come from the germline V gene (reference sequence). Trimming took 6 bases from V and 5 from J; bases not matched to a gene: 15. The CDR3 spells CASSPRQGRFPETQYF. As DNA, the CDR3 is TGTGCCAGCAGTCCTCGACAGGGTCGGTTCCCGGAGACCCAGTACTTC.

The gene calls are TRBV10-1 and TRBJ1-2; D is unresolved. The CDR3 extends over 13 amino acids. Germline V CDR1 and CDR2: WNHNN, SYGVQD (reference sequence). The germline V and J ends were trimmed by 6 bases and 7 bases, with 15 bases remaining between them. CDR3 residues: CASRSRCSSGYTF. For the CDR3, the DNA is TGCGCCAGCAGATCCCGCTGCTCGTCTGGCTACACCTTC.

The chain employs TRBV4-3 and TRBJ1-4; no firm D call. V shed 2 bases and J shed 10 bases, with 23 bases lying between them. CDR1 LGHNA and CDR2 YSLEER come from the germline V gene. The CDR3 covers 17 residues. This chain's CDR3 is CASSQFWFGQESRKLFF. In DNA form, the CDR3 reads TGCGCCAGCAGCCAATTTTGGTTCGGGCAGGAATCTCGAAAACTGTTTTTT.

The chain uses TRBV11-3 and TRBJ1-1; D possibly corresponds to TRBD1 (5 bases). This CDR3 spans 15 amino acids. Trimming left V 5 bases short and J 0 bases short, with 13 bases between. Germline V gene lookup returns CDR1 SGHNT and CDR2 YENEEA. CDR3 region: CASSPRGGMNTEAFF. The DNA for the CDR3 is TGTGCCAGCAGCCCCCGGGGCGGTATGAACACTGAAGCTTTCTTT.

V is TRBV6-1 and J is TRBJ2-3, with TRBD2 matching over 7 bases. The length of the CDR3 is 15 residues. V lost 6 bases to trimming and J lost 0 bases; unmatched junction nucleotides: 6. Germline CDR1 and CDR2: MNHNS and SASEGT. CDR3 in amino acids: CASRRTSESTDTQYF. Here the CDR3 DNA reads TGTGCCAGCAGAAGGACTAGTGAGAGCACAGATACGCAGTATTTT.

The rearrangement joins TRBV18 to TRBJ2-1; TRBD2 agrees at 8 bases. The V gene's germline CDR1 is KGHSH and CDR2 LQKENI. V was pared by 1 base and J by 5 bases, with 4 bases of the junction left unmatched. CDR3 length equals 15 residues. The CDR3: CASSPQTAGDNEQFF. The CDR3 DNA is TGTGCCAGCTCACCACAAACAGCGGGGGACAATGAGCAGTTCTTC.

This chain links TRBV7-9 with TRBJ1-2, with a tentative D call TRBD1 (6 bases). Germline CDR1 SEHNR, CDR2 FQNEAQ (reference sequence). The CDR3 length is 15 residues. The V end lost 3 bases, the J end lost 7 bases, and 18 bases lay between the germline ends. The DNA of the CDR3 is TGTGCCAGCAGCTTTAGGACAGCCCCAACGGGTGGCTACACCTTC. Residues: CASSFRTAPTGGYTF.

V and J are TRBV4-1 and TRBJ2-4, with 7 nucleotides matching TRBD1. Unmatched junction bases numbered 12, after V lost 1 base and J lost 3 bases. The germline gives CDR1 MGHRA, CDR2 YSYEKL. This CDR3 comprises 18 residues. The CDR3 spells CASSQGRQGGFYKNIQYF. DNA for the CDR3: TGCGCCAGCAGCCAAGGCAGGCAAGGGGGCTTCTACAAAAACATTCAGTACTTC.

Of note for this clone: No conserved phenylalanine or tryptophan is present at the end of the CDR3, so a read error is the likely explanation. The DNA is omitted, as the CDR3 cannot be located on it reliably, and the CDR3 follows TCRdb's listing. The chain has TRBV6-5 and TRBJ2-7; the table names TRBD1, a call not compared with the DNA. Both ends counted, the CDR3 spans 14 residues. Germline assignment: CDR1 MNHEY and CDR2 SVGAGI. The CDR3: CASSKGQVGGPFIL.

This rearrangement joins TRBV18 to TRBJ1-2; maybe TRBD1 (5 bases). V was cut by 2 bases and J by 8 bases, with 18 bases left in between. Germline CDR1 KGHSH, CDR2 LQKENI. This CDR3 contains 15 residues. This chain's CDR3 is CASSPGTDPRVGYTF. CDR3 coding DNA: TGTGCCAGCTCACCAGGGACCGACCCAAGAGTCGGCTACACCTTC.

The chain joins TRBV13 to TRBJ2-7; unclear D gene. The CDR3 covers 12 residues. The V end was cut by 2 bases, the J end by 5 bases, with 7 bases between. Germline lookup yields CDR1 PRHDT and CDR2 FYEKMQ (reference sequence). CDR3 residues: CASSLRWDEQYF. CDR3 sequence (DNA): TGTGCCAGCAGCTTACGTTGGGACGAGCAGTACTTC.

The chain couples TRBV18 to TRBJ1-1, with D perhaps matching TRBD1 (5 bases). Between the trimmed V and J ends, which lost 3 bases and 5 bases, there was a span of 19 bases. Germline CDR1 is KGHSH and CDR2 is LQKENI. There are 16 residues in the CDR3. CDR3 nucleotides: TGTGCCAGCTCACCCCTGGGCAGGGATACGGGAACTGAAGCTTTCTTT. Residues: CASSPLGRDTGTEAFF.

This clone appeared once. The chain carries TRBV7-6 and TRBJ2-7, with D possibly being TRBD2 (5 bases). Germline assignment: CDR1 SGHVS and CDR2 FNYEAQ. V was clipped by 4 bases and J by 6 bases, with 13 bases between them. This CDR3 comprises 13 residues. The DNA of the CDR3 is TGTGCCAGCAGCTCCACGGGGTCGGGCGAGCAGTACGTC. As protein: CASSSTGSGEQYV.

This rearrangement joins TRBV5-1 to TRBJ2-5, with 10 bases aligning to TRBD2. Trimming at V came to 1 base and at J to 3 bases, leaving 3 bases not matched to a gene. CDR3 size: 15 residues. Per germline, CDR1 SGHRS and CDR2 YFSETQ. The CDR3 region is CASSLMSGGEETQYF. In nucleotides, the CDR3 is TGCGCCAGCAGCTTGATGAGCGGGGGGGAAGAGACCCAGTACTTC. The entire variable domain, with the rest obtained from reference TRBV5-1 and TRBJ2-5, is as follows: KAGVTQTPRYLIKTRGQQVTLSCSPISGHRSVSWYQQTPGQGLQFLFEYFSETQRNKGNFPGRFSGRQFSNSRSEMNVSTLELGDSALYLCASSLMSGGEETQYFGPGTRLLVL.

This clone was seen just once. This chain links TRBV19 with TRBJ2-1; 15 nucleotides align to TRBD2. This CDR3 has 20 residues. The junction had 11 bases not matched to a gene; V was cut back by 4 bases and J by 1 base. CDR1 and CDR2 (germline): LNHDA, SQIVND (reference sequence). The CDR3 protein is CASSTRTSGGASRSYNEQFF. In DNA form, the CDR3 reads TGTGCCAGTAGTACAAGGACTAGCGGGGGGGCGTCTCGGTCCTACAATGAGCAGTTCTTC. Filled out from reference TRBV19 and TRBJ2-1, the complete variable domain reads DGGITQSPKYLFRKEGQNVTLSCEQNLNHDAMYWYRQDPGQGLRLIYYSQIVNDFQKGDIAEGYSVSREKKESFPLTVTSAQKNPTAFYLCASSTRTSGGASRSYNEQFFGPGTRLTVL.

This chain uses TRBV9 with TRBJ1-2; a possible D gene is TRBD1 (5 bases). Per germline, CDR1 SGDLS and CDR2 YYNGEE. Trimming took 0 bases from V and 7 from J, leaving 16 bases between them. This CDR3 spans 15 amino acids. CDR3 in amino acids: CASSVGTSQGSGYTF. Here the CDR3 DNA reads TGTGCCAGCAGCGTAGGGACGTCCCAGGGAAGTGGCTACACCTTC.

The rearrangement uses TRBV7-2 and TRBJ2-2, with D unclear. CDR3 length: 15 residues. CDR1 is SGHTA, CDR2 FQGNSA, per germline. V lost 4 bases, J lost 1 base, and 10 bases lay in between. The CDR3 sequence is CASSYIRRNTGELFF. Here the CDR3 DNA reads TGTGCCAGCAGCTATATCAGACGGAACACCGGGGAGCTGTTTTTT.

J is TRBJ2-7 and V is TRBV5-5, with a tentative D call TRBD2 (6 bases). Germline CDR1 reads SGHKS; CDR2 reads YYEKEE (reference sequence). The CDR3 totals 14 residues. V was pared by 1 base and J by 4 bases, with 12 bases between. DNA of the CDR3: TGTGCCAGCAGCTTGTCGCCTAGCGCATACGAGCAGTACTTC. It encodes CASSLSPSAYEQYF.

This chain connects TRBV28 to TRBJ1-1, with D perhaps TRBD1 (5 bases). CDR3 length: 14 residues. The V end lost 5 bases, the J end lost 1 base, and 11 bases lay between the germline ends. The germline V gene has CDR1 MDHEN and CDR2 SYDVKM. The CDR3 DNA sequence: TGTGCCAGCAGTCTGGTGGGGGGGAACACTGAAGCTTTCTTT. It yields the protein CASSLVGGNTEAFF.